Given below is one T cell receptor beta chain in context. What it binds is unknown. V dropped 4 bases and J dropped 5 bases, with 8 bases sitting between them. The CDR3 covers 12 residues. In germline, CDR1 is GTSNPN, CDR2 SVGIG (reference sequence). Since all of the isolated RNA was reverse transcribed, expressed TCRB transcripts were what got sequenced. Libraries were prepared by immunoSEQ multiplex PCR; TCRdb keeps only in-frame clonotypes and omits some of them. The table includes 95,000 to 150,000 clones, over 15% detected once. A single heparinised blood sample, averaging approximately 0.12 L, was obtained per donor. This sample stems from a study of beta chain features in type 1 diabetes. General observations from the study: Across all four CD4+ subsets, people with type 1 diabetes showed modestly shorter TCRB CDR3s.

The rearrangement joins TRBV30 to TRBJ2-2; tentative D call: TRBD2 (5 bases). The TCR originated in a man aged 30-40 years with type 1 diabetes. Sequencing was performed on central memory CD4+ T cells from blood. CDR3 protein: CAWTEGTGELFF. Here the CDR3 DNA reads TGTGCCTGGACAGAGGGAACCGGGGAGCTGTTTTTT.